Here is one TCR beta chain with its context. The antigen remains unidentified. These data come from a study of identical twins. General study findings and limits: Those out-of-frame alpha sequences shared by twins showed an excess of low generation probability.

Template switching introduced a universal primer site, and the cDNA bore unique molecular identifiers. TCRdb re-called the 5' RACE reads with MiXCR, one entry per CDR3 protein. The data hold about 480,000 distinct CDR3 sequences, with 11% to 15% observed a single time. With 5 bases removed from V and 2 bases from J, the gap between germline ends came to 12 bases. This CDR3 region has 14 residues. The germline V gene has CDR1 MNHNS and CDR2 SASEGT. These sequences were also reported in another study, on yellow fever vaccine responses in identical twins.

The chain combines TRBV6-1 with TRBJ1-2; perhaps TRBD1 as D (5 bases). This receptor was obtained from a woman aged 18-29 years in good health. The sample taken for sequencing was CD4+ T cells sorted from blood. CDR3 protein: CASSLSGRNYGYTF. The DNA for the CDR3 is TGTGCCAGCAGTCTTTCGGGACGGAACTATGGCTACACCTTC.